This TCR beta chain was identified during a study of post-analysis software for immune sequencing data. Study summary: Relapsing-remitting, secondary progressive and progressive-relapsing multiple sclerosis were all included among the disease courses.

Study outcomes and limitations: F measure grouped same-batch samples tightly together. In multiple sclerosis, normalized Chao1 diversity was significantly below that of controls. TRBV5-6, TRBV5-1 and TRBV20-1 belonged to a set of about 5 TRBV segments that were more frequent in patients than controls.

CDR3 length: 14 amino acids. Prepared TCR beta cDNA libraries contained unique molecular identifiers. Yield was roughly 0.5 million cDNA molecules from approximately 0.95 to 9.8 million T cells. MiXCR, run by TCRdb on the PCR reads, gives a single entry per CDR3 protein. This table has hundreds of thousands of distinct CDR3 sequences, 55% to 60% appearing once. Worth noting for this clonotype: The antigen remains unidentified.

Sequencing input: blood. The TCR comes from a girl aged 2 to 9 with multiple sclerosis. This sequence joins TRBV12-3 or TRBV12-4 and TRBJ2-5; 9 bases align to TRBD1. The DNA end lines up better with TRBJ2-7; the J call may be wrong. CDR3 in amino acids: CASSLSTGGHEQYF. The CDR3 DNA reads TGTGCCAGCAGTTTATCAACAGGGGGCCACGAGCAGTACTTC.